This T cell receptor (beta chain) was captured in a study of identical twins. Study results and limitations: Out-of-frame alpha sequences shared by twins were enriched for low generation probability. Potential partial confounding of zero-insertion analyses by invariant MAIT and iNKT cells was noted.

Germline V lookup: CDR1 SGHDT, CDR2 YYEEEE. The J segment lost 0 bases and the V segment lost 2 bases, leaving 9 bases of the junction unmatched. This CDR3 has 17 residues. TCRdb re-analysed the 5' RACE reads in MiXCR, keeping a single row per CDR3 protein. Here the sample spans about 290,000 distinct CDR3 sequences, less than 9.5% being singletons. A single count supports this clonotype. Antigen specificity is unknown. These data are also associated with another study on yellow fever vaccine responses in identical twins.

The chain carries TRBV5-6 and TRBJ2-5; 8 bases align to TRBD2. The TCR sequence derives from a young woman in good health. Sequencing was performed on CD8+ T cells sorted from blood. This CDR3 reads CASSFFLGRGDQETQYF. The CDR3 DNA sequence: TGTGCCAGCAGCTTTTTCCTAGGGCGGGGGGACCAAGAGACCCAGTACTTC.